The subject of this entry is one T cell receptor (beta chain). Its antigen remains unidentified. The data are from a study of PD-1 blockade in classical Hodgkin lymphoma. Specified time point: newly diagnosed, previously untreated cHL patient sample. The CD4+ T cells used were purified from thawed PBMCs through magnetic negative selection. Untreated, newly diagnosed classical Hodgkin lymphoma PBMCs were used for comparison. The data were produced by immunoSEQ multiplex PCR, yet TCRdb's version contains in-frame clones alone and is incomplete. This table has fewer than 25,000 clones, approximately 92% appearing once. Study-wide findings and caveats: Sources of repertoire differences remain undefined, possibly disease activity or prior therapy. Before treatment, TCR diversity in newly diagnosed patients was reportedly lower than in healthy donors.

This CDR3 has 16 residues. Trimming stripped 1 base from V and 4 bases from J, with 16 bases between. CDR1 and CDR2 (germline): SEHNR, FQNEAQ (reference sequence). This TCR came from a human donor with classical Hodgkin lymphoma. What was sequenced was CD4+ T cells from blood. This chain joins TRBV7-9 and TRBJ2-5; D call uncertain. The CDR3 spells CASSLDRLIARETQYF. As DNA, the CDR3 is TGTGCCAGCAGCTTAGATCGTCTCATAGCTCGAGAGACCCAGTACTTC.